The T cell receptor beta chain under discussion was sequenced for a study of T cells in Graves' hyperthyroidism and ophthalmopathy. Study at large: Blood was drawn when the patient was first diagnosed and still untreated. Notes on the study in general: Most expanded thyroid clonotypes above 0.001 also appeared in blood.

TCR beta CDR3 regions were amplified from RNA transcripts. The HTBI primer set drove a first-round RT-PCR of the TCR CDR3. TCRdb passed the multiplex PCR reads through MiXCR, listing each CDR3 protein once. Here the sample spans hundreds of thousands of distinct CDR3 sequences, around 15% being singletons. There are many counts of this clonotype. Its antigen remains unidentified. V lost 5 bases to trimming and J lost 8 bases, with 12 bases between them. Germline V gene data show CDR1 as DFQATT and CDR2 as SNEGSKA (reference sequence). This CDR3 is 12 amino acids long. The chain couples TRBV20-1 to TRBJ2-2, with no clear D. Sample: blood. The sequence was obtained from a woman in her fifties or sixties with Graves' ophthalmopathy. Here the CDR3 DNA reads TGCAGTGCTGAACACGAGCTAGGGGAGCTGTTTTTT. Its protein product is CSAEHELGELFF.